This TCR beta chain was sequenced for a study of blood T cells in healthy people across ages. Study-level information: Template switching recovered approximately one barcoded beta molecule for every two T cells.

Together with a sample-barcoded 5' primer, a J-beta primer mix was included in a second PCR lasting about 7 to 11 cycles. Every cDNA molecule carried a tag from a template-switch adaptor bearing 12 random nucleotides. One entry per CDR3 protein results from TCRdb running MiXCR on the 5' RACE reads. The table records 790,000 or so distinct CDR3 sequences, 35% to 60% of them present only once. CDR3 length: 12 residues. V was pared by 1 base and J by 5 bases, with 8 bases between. Germline loops: CDR1 DFQATT, CDR2 SNEGSKA (reference sequence). Findings and limits, study-wide: The authors considered diversity estimates from one million T cells to be underestimates. Whereas aged donors had fewer naive CD4+ cells, long-lived donors had more of them and higher diversity.

Points on this clonotype: The antigen remains undetermined.

The sequence came from an older man in good health. The sample taken for sequencing was blood. The chain employs TRBV20-1 and TRBJ2-5; weak D call: TRBD1 (5 bases). This CDR3 is CSARGHRETQYF. CDR3 DNA sequence: TGCAGTGCTAGAGGTCACAGGGAGACCCAGTACTTC.